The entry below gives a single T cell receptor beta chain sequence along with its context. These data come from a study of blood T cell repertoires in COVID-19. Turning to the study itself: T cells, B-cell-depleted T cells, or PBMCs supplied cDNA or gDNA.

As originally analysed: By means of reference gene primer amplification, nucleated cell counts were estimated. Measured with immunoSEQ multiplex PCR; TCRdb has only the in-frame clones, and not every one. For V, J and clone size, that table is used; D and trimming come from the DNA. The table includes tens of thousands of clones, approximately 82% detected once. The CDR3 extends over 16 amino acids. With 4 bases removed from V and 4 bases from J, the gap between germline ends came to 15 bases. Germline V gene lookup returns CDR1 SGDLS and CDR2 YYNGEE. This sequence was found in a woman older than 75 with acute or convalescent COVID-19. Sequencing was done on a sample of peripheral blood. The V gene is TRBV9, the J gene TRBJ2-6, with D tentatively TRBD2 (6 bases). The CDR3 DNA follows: TGTGCCAGCAGCCTCACGGAGGGCTCCGGGGCCAACGTCCTGACTTTC. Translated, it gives CASSLTEGSGANVLTF.